This is a list of T cell receptor beta chains from one sample in a study of T cells after posttransplantation cyclophosphamide. Only in-frame clones appear in the TCRdb table, and some are missing; sequencing was by immunoSEQ multiplex PCR. The sample carries about 47,000 clones, 92% recorded once. Sequencing input: PBMCs. Receptor source: a woman in her fifties or sixties in good health and a related stem cell transplant donor. The CDR3 runs from the conserved cysteine through the conserved F or W.

>TRBV27|TRBJ1-2
CASRGQGPNYGYTF
>TRBV18|TRBJ1-6
CASSPPAGPPLHF
>TRBV10-3|TRBJ1-2
CAISPGGYGYTF
>TRBV5-5|TRBJ1-4
CASSRTESTNEKLFF
>TRBV28|TRBJ1-3
CASSTGVDDHTIYF
>TRBV19|TRBJ2-7
CASSPRRTDEQYF
>TRBV29-1|TRBJ1-1
CSVRDSGMNTEAFF
>TRBV7-3|TRBJ2-1
CASSLIGGSSYNEQFF
>TRBV11-3|TRBJ2-2
CASSLEGGTQNTGELFF
>TRBV19|TRBJ2-2
CASSPRLAGGTGELFF
>TRBV15|TRBJ2-3
CATSRGDSGSRGDTQYF
>TRBV6-1|TRBJ2-1
CAHEDGIHEQFF
>TRBV19|TRBJ2-3
CASSIKGQGADTQYF
>TRBV7-3|TRBJ2-1
CASSLGTSGRISEQFF
>TRBV19|TRBJ1-1
CASTRYGGGKSEAFF
>TRBV16|TRBJ1-2
CASSQSGTNYGYTF
>TRBV28|TRBJ2-1
CASSPPTSVSTLENNEQFF
>TRBV6-5|TRBJ1-6
CASRGTVNSPLHF
>TRBV5-1|TRBJ1-4
CASSLAGVEKLFF
>TRBV29-1|TRBJ2-1
CSVEGTGNYNEQFF
>TRBV29-1|TRBJ2-5
CSVDRNSQETQYF
>TRBV7-9|TRBJ2-7
CASNTPRGGGRYEQYF
>TRBV13|TRBJ2-1
CASSGPGLAGGNEQFF
>TRBV5-1|TRBJ2-3
CASRFRDRGTDTQYF
>TRBV14|TRBJ1-1
CASSQAPRHREAFF
>TRBV6-5|TRBJ2-7
CASRGDRSYEQYF
>TRBV6-6|TRBJ1-1
CASSYPTGAATEAFF
>TRBV5-1|TRBJ2-7
CASSLEGDRIHEQYF
>TRBV19|TRBJ1-1
CASSSRGRNTEAFF
>TRBV5-1|TRBJ2-3
CASSEQTDTQYF
>TRBV6-5|TRBJ1-1
CASSSGRGTEAFF
>TRBV5-1|TRBJ2-7
CASRPTPGLALPEQYF
>TRBV28|TRBJ1-4
CASSSGALIRAFF
>TRBV2|TRBJ2-7
CASSDGLSYEQYF
>TRBV27|TRBJ2-1
CASSLSVGLAGDDEQFF
>TRBV6-4|TRBJ2-3
CASSRTDFTDTQYF